The rows below give T cell receptor beta chains drawn from one sample of a study of sequential checkpoint blockade in melanoma. Sequenced by immunoSEQ multiplex PCR; TCRdb stores in-frame clones only, minus some. The sample records about 30,000 clones, approximately 80% being singletons. The sequences come from CD8+ T cells sorted from blood (inferred from file names), collected from a patient given nivolumab and ipilimumab in sequence. These receptors were collected from a human donor with melanoma. CDR3s include the opening cysteine and the closing phenylalanine or tryptophan. A D gene is named only where the DNA matches it firmly. Size values are once, few and many counts, or a class for expanded clones, and some rows have none.

few | NA | TRBJ2-5 | TRBV28 | TGTGCCAGCAGTAACTCACAGGGTATGTGGGAGACCCAGTACTTC | CASSNSQGMWETQYF
NA | NA | TRBJ2-7 | TRBV27 | TGTGCCAGCAGTTTATCGGCCCTCGGGAGAACCTACGAGCAGTACTTC | CASSLSALGRTYEQYF
NA | TRBD1 | TRBJ2-3 | TRBV29-1 | TGCAGCGTGGAAGGACAGGGGAACACAGATACGCAGTATTTT | CSVEGQGNTDTQYF
NA | NA | TRBJ2-7 | TRBV9 | TGTGCCAGCAGCCCCCACCCTAGCGCAGTTTACGAGCAGTACTTC | CASSPHPSAVYEQYF
NA | NA | TRBJ2-1 | TRBV5-6 | TGTGCCAGCAGCTTGGCCGGGGAGTATGAGCAGTTCTTC | CASSLAGEYEQFF
NA | NA | TRBJ2-3 | TRBV7-3 | TGTGCCAGCAGCTTCGACATTACAGATACGCAGTATTTT | CASSFDITDTQYF
NA | TRBD2 | TRBJ2-3 | TRBV29-1 | TGCAGCGGCGAACTAGCGGGGGCTATAGATACGCAGTATTTT | CSGELAGAIDTQYF
NA | NA | TRBJ1-5 | TRBV19 | TGTGCCAGTAGTCCAGGGTATAGCAATCAGCCCCAGCATTTT | CASSPGYSNQPQHF
few | NA | TRBJ1-4 | TRBV25-1 | TGTGCCAGCAGTGAATTAGAAGGACTGTATGAAAAACTGTTTTTT | CASSELEGLYEKLFF
NA | NA | TRBJ2-3 | TRBV7-9 | TGTGCCAGCAGCTTAGACCCAGAGACTAGCACAGATACGCAGTATTTT | CASSLDPETSTDTQYF
NA | NA | TRBJ2-7 | TRBV19 | TGTGCCAGTACCCTGGGTGCGGGTTACGAGCAGTACTTC | CASTLGAGYEQYF
NA | TRBD1 | TRBJ2-7 | TRBV7-9 | TGTGCCAGCAGCTTATTAAGACAGGGGGCCGACGAGCAGTACTTC | CASSLLRQGADEQYF
NA | TRBD1 | TRBJ1-4 | TRBV2 | TGTGCCAGCAGTGAGGGACAGCTTACCGAAAAACTGTTTTTT | CASSEGQLTEKLFF
NA | NA | TRBJ2-3 | TRBV6-5 | TGTGCCAGCGGAACCGCGGGGTTCACAGATACGCAGTATTTT | CASGTAGFTDTQYF
NA | TRBD1 | TRBJ1-1 | TRBV5-6 | TGTGCCAGTACGCGGTACAGGGGTTATACTGAAGCTTTCTTT | CASTRYRGYTEAFF
NA | NA | TRBJ2-7 | TRBV21-1 | TGTGCCAGCAGCAAACCTTTAGACGGGAGATACGAGCAGTACTTC | CASSKPLDGRYEQYF
NA | NA | TRBJ1-1 | TRBV9 | TGTGCCAGCAGCGACGACACGAACACTGAAGCTTTCTTT | CASSDDTNTEAFF
NA | TRBD1 | TRBJ1-2 | TRBV7-9 | TGTGCCAGCAGCCGTCCCGGGACAGGGAACTATGGCTACACCTTC | CASSRPGTGNYGYTF
NA | TRBD1 | TRBJ2-3 | TRBV14 | TGTGCCAGCAGCCAAACGTCCGGGACAGGGGGCGCAGATACGCAGTATTTT | CASSQTSGTGGADTQYF
NA | NA | TRBJ1-2 | TRBV28 | TGTGCCAGCAGTCACAGGACATCTGGGTATGGCTACACCTTC | CASSHRTSGYGYTF
NA | TRBD1 | TRBJ2-1 | TRBV14 | TGTGCCAGCAGCCTGACAGGGGTCGGGGGTGAGCAGTTCTTC | CASSLTGVGGEQFF
few | NA | TRBJ1-1 | TRBV19 | TGTGCCAGTAGTACAGGGGTTTGGACTGAAGCTTTCTTT | CASSTGVWTEAFF
few | TRBD1 | TRBJ1-1 | TRBV5-1 | TGCGCCAGCAGCTTGTACAGGGACAGGGAGGCAGCTTTCTTT | CASSLYRDREAAFF
NA | NA | TRBJ1-5 | TRBV18 | TGTGCCAGCTCACTTCTCAACGTCGACAGTCCTTATAGCAATCAGCCCCAGCATTTT | CASSLLNVDSPYSNQPQHF
NA | NA | TRBJ1-6 | TRBV6-6 | TGTGCCAGCAGACCGCAGGGGAATTCACCCCTCCACTTT | CASRPQGNSPLHF
NA | NA | TRBJ2-7 | TRBV18 | TGTGCCAGCTCCTCTCACAACTACGAGCAGTACTTC | CASSSHNYEQYF
once | NA | TRBJ2-2 | TRBV5-1 | TGCGCCAGCAGCCCGGACAGCGACACCGGGGAGCTGTTTTTT | CASSPDSDTGELFF
once | TRBD2 | TRBJ2-1 | TRBV29-1 | TGCAGCGTCGGAGCGGGGGGGCCCTATGAGCAGTTCTTC | CSVGAGGPYEQFF
NA | NA | TRBJ1-5 | TRBV19 | TGTGCCAGTAGTAGGGACACCCTCTATCAGCCCCAGCATTTT | CASSRDTLYQPQHF
NA | TRBD1 | TRBJ1-3 | TRBV7-8 | TGTGCCAGCAGTCCAGGGGGACACACCATATATTTT | CASSPGGHTIYF
NA | TRBD1 | TRBJ2-1 | TRBV4-2 | TGTGCCAGCAGCCAAACGACAGGGGAGGTGAATGAGCAGTTCTTC | CASSQTTGEVNEQFF
few | TRBD2 | TRBJ2-5 | TRBV13 | TGTGCCAGCAGCCGACTAGCGGACCAAGAGACCCAGTACTTC | CASSRLADQETQYF
NA | TRBD1 | TRBJ1-2 | TRBV6-6 | TGTGCCAGCAGTTACATACAGGGGGTTTCTGGCTACACCTTC | CASSYIQGVSGYTF
NA | TRBD1 | TRBJ1-6 | TRBV7-9 | TGTGCCAGCAGCCGTAGGGACAGATCGGATTCACCCCTCCACTTT | CASSRRDRSDSPLHF
NA | TRBD2 | TRBJ2-5 | TRBV6-5 | TGTGCCAGCAGTTACACTAGCGGCCAAGAGACCCAGTACTTC | CASSYTSGQETQYF
NA | TRBD2 | TRBJ2-7 | TRBV27 | TGTGCCAGCAGTTTCGGGAGGACCTACGAGCAGTACTTC | CASSFGRTYEQYF
NA | NA | TRBJ2-7 | TRBV6-1 | TGTGCCAGCAGTGAAGGGCAGGGGACCTCTTACGAGCAGTACTTC | CASSEGQGTSYEQYF
NA | TRBD1 | TRBJ2-7 | TRBV10-3 | TGTGCCATCGGGGAAACAGAAAAACAGGGGGCGCAGGGCGAGCAGTACTTC | CAIGETEKQGAQGEQYF
NA | NA | TRBJ2-7 | TRBV28 | TGTGCCAGCAGTTTACGACAGGCCTACGAGCAGTACTTC | CASSLRQAYEQYF
NA | NA | TRBJ2-7 | TRBV10-3 | TGTGCCATCAGTGAAGGAAGGACACTCCACGAGCAGTACTTC | CAISEGRTLHEQYF
NA | TRBD2 | TRBJ2-2 | TRBV7-9 | TGTGCCAGCGTGTCTAGCGGGGGGAACACCGGGGAGCTGTTTTTT | CASVSSGGNTGELFF
once | NA | TRBJ2-7 | TRBV7-2 | TGTGCCAGCAGCTTAGTTGTCGGGGACTTGCAGTACTTC | CASSLVVGDLQYF
NA | TRBD2 | TRBJ2-7 | TRBV2 | TGTGCCAGCAGGGTCGGGGGGTACGAGCAGTACTTC | CASRVGGYEQYF
few | TRBD1 | TRBJ1-2 | TRBV4-3 | TGCGCCAGCAGCCAATACAGGGGATTGCGGTATGGCTACACCTTC | CASSQYRGLRYGYTF
NA | TRBD2 | TRBJ2-1 | TRBV4-2 | TGTGCCAGCAGCCAAGCGGGGGGGCACGGGGCCCCCTACAATGAGCAGTTCTTC | CASSQAGGHGAPYNEQFF
NA | TRBD2 | TRBJ2-7 | TRBV15 | TGTGCCACCAGCCCTAGCGGGGGGCCGACCTACGAGCAGTACTTC | CATSPSGGPTYEQYF
NA | TRBD1 | TRBJ1-5 | TRBV2 | TGTGCCAGCAGTGATCTCTCAGGGGGTAGCAATCAGCCCCAGCATTTT | CASSDLSGGSNQPQHF
NA | TRBD1 | TRBJ1-4 | TRBV5-1 | TGCGCCAGCAGCTTGGCCGGGACAGGGGATGAAAAACTGTTTTTT | CASSLAGTGDEKLFF
NA | NA | TRBJ2-2 | TRBV10-3 | TGTGCCATCAGTGAGACAGAAACCGGGGAGCTGTTTTTT | CAISETETGELFF
NA | TRBD2 | TRBJ2-5 | TRBV9 | TGTGCCAGCAGCGTAACTAGCGCCAATCAAGAGACCCAGTACTTC | CASSVTSANQETQYF
NA | NA | TRBJ1-4 | TRBV27 | TGTGCCAGCAGTCCTATCCGGGTTCAAACTAATGAAAAACTGTTTTTT | CASSPIRVQTNEKLFF
NA | NA | TRBJ1-2 | TRBV6-5 | TGTGCCAGCAGTTTGGACTCTAACTATGGCTACACCTTC | CASSLDSNYGYTF
few | TRBD2 | TRBJ2-5 | TRBV12-5 | TGTGCTAGTGGGCCCGGGACTAGCGAAGAGACCCAGTACTTC | CASGPGTSEETQYF
medium-sized | NA | TRBJ1-1 | TRBV7-9 | TGTGCCAGCAGCACGACAGGAAAAGCTTTCTTT | CASSTTGKAFF
NA | TRBD2 | TRBJ2-7 | TRBV7-2 | TGTGCCAGCAGCCAACCTCAGCGGGGAGTCTACGAGCAGTACTTC | CASSQPQRGVYEQYF
NA | NA | TRBJ2-7 | TRBV7-8 | TGTGCCAGCAGCTTAATGGCGGGGGCCGCCTCCTACGAGCAGTACTTC | CASSLMAGAASYEQYF
once | NA | TRBJ1-2 | TRBV5-4 | NA | CANPDSQNYGCTF